These 23 T cell receptor gamma chains came from one sample sequenced in a study of gamma delta lymphoproliferative disorders and STAT genes. TCRdb ran CATT on the multiplex PCR reads. The sample shows about 780 gamma-chain clones, around 30% of them seen only once. PBMCs from patients and controls supplied the genomic DNA for sequencing. The specimen was blood. The source is a human donor in good health.

Within the sample, this clone is large. Within the sample, other DNA sequences also encode this same CDR3. The chain employs TRGV4 and TRGJ1 or TRGJ2. Germline matching of the DNA provided the J gene here, since TCRdb leaves it blank. V was pared by 5 bases and J by 6 bases, with 10 bases of the junction left unmatched. CDR1 and CDR2 from the germline V gene are EGSTGY and YDSYTSSV. The CDR3 has 13 amino acids. The CDR3 sequence: CATWGASLYKKLF. CDR3 DNA sequence: TGTGCCACCTGGGGTGCGTCCCTTTATAAGAAACTCTTT.

This clone qualifies as medium-sized. V usage is TRGV8 and J usage is TRGJ1 or TRGJ2. TCRdb does not report a J gene; here it was assigned by matching the DNA to germline references. This CDR3 spans 10 amino acids. The junction had 6 bases not matched to a gene; V was cut back by 5 bases and J by 11 bases. Germline values: CDR1 VENAVY, CDR2 YDSYNSRV. The CDR3 spells CATWARQKLF. The DNA of the CDR3 is TGTGCCACCTGGGCCCGCCAGAAACTCTTT.

This clone turned up a few times. The chain joins TRGV4 to TRGJ1 or TRGJ2. Here the J gene was assigned by germline matching of the DNA, as TCRdb has none. Germline lookup yields CDR1 EGSTGY and CDR2 YDSYTSSV. Losses at the gene ends were 9 bases for V and 6 bases for J; bases not matched to a gene: 5. This CDR3 comprises 10 residues. The CDR3 region has the DNA TGTGCCACCCAAGGTTATAAGAAACTCTTT. This encodes CATQGYKKLF.

About this clone itself: TCRdb's entry gives the protein of a much larger clone, which mismatches this DNA's translation at residue 12, likely from a read error; the protein reported here is translated from the DNA. J is TRGJP1 and V is TRGV10. No J gene is reported in TCRdb; it was inferred here by comparing the DNA with germline. TRGV10 has ORF status, its function being uncertain. The CDR3 runs 15 residues. In DNA form, the CDR3 reads TGTGCTGCGTGGGTCATATATACCACTGGTTGGATCAAGATATTT. Its protein product is CAAWVIYTTGWIKIF.

Concerning this clone itself: The limits of the CDR3 on the DNA are not certain, so only TCRdb's listed CDR3 is given. No call exists for the J gene, whereas the V gene is TRGV4. Counting both end residues, the CDR3 totals 20 amino acids. CDR1 is EGSTGY, CDR2 YDSYTSSV, per germline. The CDR3 loop is CATWDGRACIRNSLAVEQHF.

CDR3 sequence (DNA): TGTGCCACCTGGGACGAGAGAAGACTCTTT. This codes for CATWDERRLF. No J gene was assigned, while the V gene was called as TRGV2. CDR1 EGSNGY and CDR2 YDSYNSKV come from the germline V gene. The CDR3 is made up of 10 amino acids.

This clone is classed as large (0.1 to 1%). This rearrangement joins TRGV2 to TRGJ1 or TRGJ2. As TCRdb names no J gene, one was assigned here on the basis of a DNA match to germline. After removal of 0 bases from V and 9 bases from J, the junction contained 5 bases not matched to a gene. Germline CDR1 reads EGSNGY; CDR2 reads YDSYNSKV. This CDR3 has 12 residues. The CDR3 loop is CATWDGGFKKLF. Written as DNA, the CDR3 is TGTGCCACCTGGGACGGGGGGTTTAAGAAACTCTTT.

The J gene is TRGJ1 or TRGJ2, the V gene TRGV4. The J gene, absent from TCRdb, was called here by matching the DNA to germline. Losses at the gene ends were 3 bases for V and 5 bases for J; bases not matched to a gene: 7. The CDR3 loop spans 13 amino acids. Germline-derived CDR1 and CDR2 are EGSTGY and YDSYTSSV. Here the CDR3 reads CATWDPVDYKKLF. The CDR3 nucleotides are TGTGCCACCTGGGATCCCGTTGATTATAAGAAACTCTTT.

This clone is large by share. This rearrangement joins TRGV3 to TRGJ1 or TRGJ2. TCRdb supplies no J gene; here it was assigned by aligning the nucleotide sequence to germline. The CDR3 runs to 11 residues. CDR1 and CDR2 (germline): VTNTFY, YDVSTARD (reference sequence). The trim removed 0 bases at V and 11 bases at J, leaving 4 bases unmatched. The CDR3 region is CATWDRREKLF. CDR3 DNA sequence: TGTGCCACCTGGGACAGGCGGGAGAAACTCTTT.

Notes on this clone: An end of the junction does not agree with germline; a read error may underlie this. The rearrangement joins TRGV4 to TRGJP1. Germline matching of the DNA provided the J gene here, since TCRdb leaves it blank. Per germline, CDR1 EGSTGY and CDR2 YDSYTSSV. The CDR3 has 16 residues. CDR3 protein: CATWDGPLSTGWFKIF. The CDR3 bases are TGTGCCACCTGGGACGGGCCTTTATCCACAGGTTGGTTCAAGATATTT.

This clone is large (0.1 to 1%). The rearrangement joins TRGV8 to TRGJ1 or TRGJ2. Since TCRdb gives no J gene, matching the DNA to germline was used here to assign it. The CDR3 is 15 residues long. After removal of 5 bases from V and 2 bases from J, the junction contained 12 bases not matched to a gene. Per germline, CDR1 VENAVY and CDR2 YDSYNSRV. The CDR3 bases are TGTGCCACCTGGGTCTCCCTTACTCATTATTATAAGAAACTCTTT. Its translation is CATWVSLTHYYKKLF.

This clone is large (0.1 to 1%) by share. The chain employs TRGV10 and TRGJ1 or TRGJ2. The J gene, missing from TCRdb, was assigned here through DNA to germline matching. TRGV10 is an ORF, and what it does is uncertain. The length of the CDR3 is 11 residues. J lost 8 bases, V lost 8 bases, and 7 bases had no gene match. The CDR3 sequence: CAAWGEHKKLF. The DNA of the CDR3 is TGTGCTGCGTGGGGTGAGCATAAGAAACTCTTT.

DNA of the CDR3: TGTGCCACCTGGGACTTCTCTCGTCCTCGATGGTGCGATAAATTATATAAGAAACTCTTT. Its protein product is CATWDFSRPRWCDKLYKKLF. The chain is built from TRGV3 and TRGJ1 or TRGJ2. TCRdb leaves out the J gene; it was filled in here by matching the DNA to germline. V trimming: 3 bases; J trimming: 7 bases; junction bases outside the gene matches: 30. CDR1 and CDR2 (germline): VTNTFY, YDVSTARD (reference sequence). CDR3 length: 20 residues.

As to this clone: TCRdb records a much larger clone's protein for this DNA, with a difference at residue 9 that likely arises from a read error; the protein given is the translation of the DNA. This chain connects TRGV10 to TRGJP. As TCRdb names no J gene, one was assigned here on the basis of a DNA match to germline. TRGV10 qualifies as an ORF whose function is uncertain. Losses at the gene ends were 8 bases for V and 23 bases for J; bases not matched to a gene: 7. The CDR3 extends over 10 amino acids. CDR3 sequence (DNA): TGTGCTGCGTGGCGTTGGTTCAAGGTATTT. It is translated as CAAWRWFKVF.

Here the V gene is TRGV8, but the J gene went uncalled. Germline CDR1 reads VENAVY; CDR2 reads YDSYNSRV. The CDR3 is made up of 9 amino acids. The CDR3 reads CATWARILF. The DNA for the CDR3 is TGTGCCACCTGGGCCCGCATACTCTTT.

This clone is deemed large. The chain uses TRGV2 and TRGJ1 or TRGJ2. Assignment of the J gene here rests on matching the DNA to germline, because TCRdb gives none. V lost 0 bases to trimming and J lost 6 bases; unmatched junction nucleotides: 8. This CDR3 has 14 amino acids. Germline loops: CDR1 EGSNGY, CDR2 YDSYNSKV. The CDR3 reads CATWDGRVSYKKLF. In DNA form, the CDR3 reads TGTGCCACCTGGGACGGGCGGGTAAGTTATAAGAAACTCTTT.

This chain connects TRGV8 to TRGJ1 or TRGJ2. No J segment appears in TCRdb, so it was assigned here by matching the sequence to germline. Per the germline V gene, CDR1 is VENAVY and CDR2 is YDSYNSRV. CDR3 length: 13 amino acids. The V and J ends lost 1 base and 6 bases, in that order; junction bases with no gene match: 6. In DNA form, the CDR3 reads TGTGCCACCTGGGATAGATTGAGTTATAAGAAACTCTTT. Protein: CATWDRLSYKKLF.

This clone was detected a few times. A single base is all that separates this from a far larger clone, so a read error is likely. Other DNA sequences within the sample encode an identical CDR3. Called V gene: TRGV4; the J gene was not called. CDR1 EGSTGY and CDR2 YDSYTSSV come from the germline V gene. The CDR3 spans 12 residues. CDR3 in DNA: TGTGCCACCCGCAGAGGTGATTATAAGAAGCTCTTT. Its translation: CATRRGDYKKLF.

This clone is deemed large. Distinct nucleotide sequences in the sample also encode this CDR3. The genes are TRGV4 and TRGJ1 or TRGJ2. The J gene, not given by TCRdb, was assigned here from a germline match of the nucleotide sequence. The CDR3 spans 13 residues. Germline loops: CDR1 EGSTGY, CDR2 YDSYTSSV. The ends lost 4 bases at V and 2 bases at J; junction bases unmatched: 5. The CDR3 DNA sequence: TGTGCCACCTGGGAGGGGGATTATTATAAGAAACTCTTT. Protein product: CATWEGDYYKKLF.

This clone is judged medium-sized (0.01 to 0.1%). J is TRGJ1 or TRGJ2 and V is TRGV3. This CDR3 comprises 9 residues. Trimming cost V 10 bases and J 10 bases; bases outside gene matches: 7. From germline, CDR1 is VTNTFY and CDR2 YDVSTARD (reference sequence). DNA of the CDR3: TGTGCCACTCTGAGAAAGAAACTCTTT. Its protein is CATLRKKLF.

About this clone itself: This DNA's translation differs at residue 5 from TCRdb's protein, which comes from a much larger clone; a read error is likely, and the protein shown is translated from the DNA. The rearrangement uses TRGV10 and TRGJP1. TCRdb offers no J gene call, so here the DNA was matched to germline to obtain one. TRGV10 is an ORF for which the function is uncertain. With 8 bases clipped from V and 0 bases from J, the junction kept 4 bases outside the gene matches. This CDR3 contains 14 residues. CDR3 coding DNA: TGTGCTGCGTGGGATTATACCACTGGTTGGTTCAAGATATTT. Translating it yields CAAWDYTTGWFKIF.

By sample fraction, this clone is large (0.1 to 1%). The chain couples TRGV3 to TRGJ1 or TRGJ2. Since TCRdb gives no J gene, matching the DNA to germline was used here to assign it. The junction had 3 bases not matched to a gene; V was cut back by 0 bases and J by 10 bases. CDR1 is VTNTFY, CDR2 YDVSTARD, per germline (reference sequence). This CDR3 region has 11 residues. As DNA, the CDR3 is TGTGCCACCTGGGACAGGCACAAGAAACTCTTT. It encodes CATWDRHKKLF.

Judged by abundance, this clone is large. Other DNA sequences in this sample translate to the same CDR3. This sequence joins TRGV10 and TRGJP1. The J gene, absent from TCRdb, was called here by matching the DNA to germline. TRGV10 is designated an ORF whose function remains uncertain. The CDR3 is 17 amino acids. V lost 8 bases to trimming and J lost 1 base; unmatched junction nucleotides: 14. The CDR3 here is CAAWDIKGVTTGWFKIF. For the CDR3, the DNA is TGTGCTGCGTGGGATATAAAGGGGGTTACCACTGGTTGGTTCAAGATATTT.